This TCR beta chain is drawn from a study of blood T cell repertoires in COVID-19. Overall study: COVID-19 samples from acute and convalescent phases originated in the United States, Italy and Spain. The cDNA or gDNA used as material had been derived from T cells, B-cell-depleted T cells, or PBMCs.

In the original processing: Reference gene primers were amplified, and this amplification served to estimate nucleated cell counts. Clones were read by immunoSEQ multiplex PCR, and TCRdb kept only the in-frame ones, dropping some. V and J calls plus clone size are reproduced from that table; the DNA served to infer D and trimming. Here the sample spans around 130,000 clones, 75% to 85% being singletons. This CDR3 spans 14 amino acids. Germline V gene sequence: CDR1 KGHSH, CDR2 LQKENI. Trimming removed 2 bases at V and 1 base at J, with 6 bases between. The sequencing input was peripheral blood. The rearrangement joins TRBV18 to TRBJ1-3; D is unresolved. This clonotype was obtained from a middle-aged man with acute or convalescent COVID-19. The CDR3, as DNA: TGTGCCAGCTCACCAGCGGCTTCTGGAAACACCATATATTTT. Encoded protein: CASSPAASGNTIYF.